The rows below give T cell receptor beta chains drawn from one sample of a study of CD8+CD57+ T cells in acquired aplastic anemia. From the reads, TCRdb called clonotypes with MiXCR, one entry per CDR3 protein. The repertoire holds 180,000 or so distinct CDR3 sequences, with 35% to 50% as singletons. The sequencing sample was made of sorted CD4+, CD8+, or CD8+CD57+ T cells (not recorded which) from PBMCs. The source of these receptors is a human donor in good health. The CDR3 runs from the conserved cysteine through the conserved F or W. D genes are given only for firm matches. The listing skips clone size in some rows; elsewhere it reads once, few, many or a size class.

V	size	D	J	DNA	CDR3
TRBV7-9	.	.	TRBJ2-7	TGTGCCAGCAGCTTAGAACCGGGGTTTGGCGAGCAGTACTTC	CASSLEPGFGEQYF
TRBV7-2	.	.	TRBJ2-1	TGTGCCAGCAGCCCTGAAGACATAGAGCAGTTCTTC	CASSPEDIEQFF
TRBV10-1	.	.	TRBJ2-2	TGCGCCAGCAGTGACATAGGGACGGCCACCGGGGAGCTGTTTTTT	CASSDIGTATGELFF
TRBV7-2	many	.	TRBJ2-1	TGTGCCAGCAGCTTAGGACACCGCAATGAGCAGTTCTTC	CASSLGHRNEQFF
TRBV4-1	many	.	TRBJ1-6	TGCGCCAGCAACAGGATAATCTATAATTCACCCCTCCACTTT	CASNRIIYNSPLHF
TRBV24-1	.	.	TRBJ2-3	TGTGCCACCAGTGACGAAACAGGGCCCACAGATACGCAGTATTTT	CATSDETGPTDTQYF
TRBV10-3	.	.	TRBJ2-5	TGTGCCATCAGCGGTAGGGAAGGAGAGACCCAGTACTTC	CAISGREGETQYF
TRBV30	many	.	TRBJ2-7	TGTGCCTGGGCTGTGGGACATCTGGGATCCTACGAGCAGTACTTC	CAWAVGHLGSYEQYF
TRBV11-2	many	TRBD2	TRBJ2-5	TGTGCCAGCAGCTCCCACCGGGGGAGGGAAGAGACCCAGTACTTC	CASSSHRGREETQYF
TRBV9	few	.	TRBJ2-3	TGTGCCAGCAGCGTAGAGGGTGCACGCACAGATACGCAGTATTTT	CASSVEGARTDTQYF
TRBV24-1	.	.	TRBJ2-5	TGTGCCACCAGTGATTCCGGTCAGGCACACGAGACCCAGTACTTC	CATSDSGQAHETQYF
TRBV4-1	few	.	TRBJ1-6	TGCGCCAGCAGCCAGGGTCTTTGGCCCCTCCACTTT	CASSQGLWPLHF
TRBV20-1	.	.	TRBJ2-1	TGCAGTGCTAGCGAGGTCGGGGGGACAGCCTACAATGAGCAGTTCTTC	CSASEVGGTAYNEQFF
TRBV5-1	.	TRBD2	TRBJ2-3	TGCGCCAGCAGCTCAGGACTAGCGTTCACAGATACGCAGTATTTT	CASSSGLAFTDTQYF
TRBV10-3	many	TRBD2	TRBJ2-1	TGTGCCATCAGTGTGGCGGGGGGGGGCAATGAGCAGTTCTTC	CAISVAGGGNEQFF
TRBV20-1	.	.	TRBJ1-6	TGCAGTGCTAGTACAGAATATAATTCACCCCTCCACTTT	CSASTEYNSPLHF
TRBV6-1	.	TRBD2	TRBJ2-7	TGTGCCAGCAGCCCGGGACCGGGGGGGCGGTACGAGCAGTACTTC	CASSPGPGGRYEQYF
TRBV25-1	.	.	TRBJ1-3	TGTGCCAGCAGTGAACAGGGTGGGACTGGAAACACCATATATTTT	CASSEQGGTGNTIYF
TRBV29-1	.	TRBD1	TRBJ2-1	TGCAGCTTCGACAGGGGGAGGAATGAGCAGTTCTTC	CSFDRGRNEQFF
TRBV29-1	once	.	TRBJ2-1	TGCAGCGTTGAGGCCGGGACGGCATTCTATGAGCAGTTCTTC	CSVEAGTAFYEQFF
TRBV10-3	.	.	TRBJ1-2	TGTGCCATCAGTGTGGAACAGAACTATGGCTACACCTTC	CAISVEQNYGYTF
TRBV24-1	many	.	TRBJ2-6	TGTGCCACCAGTGACTCGTTAGGACAGAACTCTGGGGCCAACGTCCTGACTTTC	CATSDSLGQNSGANVLTF
TRBV10-2	.	.	TRBJ2-5	TGCGCCAGCTTAGACGGGGGATCCCTAAGAGAGACCCAGTACTTC	CASLDGGSLRETQYF
TRBV4-1	.	.	TRBJ2-3	TGCGCCAGCAGCCAAGCCGACTGGGATACAGATACGCAGTATTTT	CASSQADWDTDTQYF